This TCR beta chain was identified during a study of OX40 agonist ivuxolimab in advanced cancers. Study-wide background: Patients were treated with intravenous ivuxolimab, dosed at 0.01 to 10 mg/kg and infused every 2 weeks.

In its sample, this clone was seen a few times. The antigen is not known. Points from the study as a whole: No antigen was identified for the clonally expanded peripheral T cells. At 0.1 to 3.0 mg/kg and by week 6, CD4+ and CD8+ T cells in the blood had expanded clonally.

The junction had 8 bases not matched to a gene; V was cut back by 6 bases and J by 7 bases. The CDR3 extends over 14 amino acids. Germline loops: CDR1 ENHRY, CDR2 SYGVKD. The repertoire was sequenced with immunoSEQ multiplex PCR; TCRdb's copy has only in-frame clones and lacks some. Found here are about 130,000 clones, approximately 90% of them singletons; the top ten hold around 0.99%. The V and J genes are TRBV10-3 and TRBJ2-4; 8 bases map to TRBD2. This specimen consisted of CD4+ or CD8+ T cells sorted from blood, obtained in a trial of the OX40 agonist ivuxolimab. The receptor comes from an adult with an advanced solid tumor such as melanoma, head and neck, liver or kidney cancer. The CDR3 here is CAISDSRGANIQYF. In nucleotides, the CDR3 is TGTGCCATCAGCGACTCGCGGGGGGCGAACATTCAGTACTTC.